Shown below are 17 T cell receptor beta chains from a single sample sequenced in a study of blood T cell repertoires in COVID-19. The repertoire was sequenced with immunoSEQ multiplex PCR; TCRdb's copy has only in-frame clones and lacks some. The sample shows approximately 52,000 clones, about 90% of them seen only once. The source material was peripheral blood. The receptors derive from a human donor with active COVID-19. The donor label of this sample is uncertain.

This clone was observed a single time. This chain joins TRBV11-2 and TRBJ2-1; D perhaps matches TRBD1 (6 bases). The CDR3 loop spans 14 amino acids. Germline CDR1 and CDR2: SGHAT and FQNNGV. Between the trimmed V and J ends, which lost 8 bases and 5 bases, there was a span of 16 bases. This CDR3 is CASHPGQPNNEQFF. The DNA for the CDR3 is TGTGCCAGCCACCCCGGACAGCCCAACAATGAGCAGTTCTTC.

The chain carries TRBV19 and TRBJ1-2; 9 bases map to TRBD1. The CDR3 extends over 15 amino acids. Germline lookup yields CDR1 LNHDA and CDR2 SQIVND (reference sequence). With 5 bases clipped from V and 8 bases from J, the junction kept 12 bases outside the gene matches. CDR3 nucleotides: TGTGCCAGTAGTCCCCGGGACAGGGTTGTTGACGGCTACACCTTC. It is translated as CASSPRDRVVDGYTF.

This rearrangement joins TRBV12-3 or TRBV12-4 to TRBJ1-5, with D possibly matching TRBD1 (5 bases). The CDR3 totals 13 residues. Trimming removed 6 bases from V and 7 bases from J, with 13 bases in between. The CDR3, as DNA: TGTGCCAGCAGCTCCGACAGTTACCAGCCCCAGCATTTT. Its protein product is CASSSDSYQPQHF.

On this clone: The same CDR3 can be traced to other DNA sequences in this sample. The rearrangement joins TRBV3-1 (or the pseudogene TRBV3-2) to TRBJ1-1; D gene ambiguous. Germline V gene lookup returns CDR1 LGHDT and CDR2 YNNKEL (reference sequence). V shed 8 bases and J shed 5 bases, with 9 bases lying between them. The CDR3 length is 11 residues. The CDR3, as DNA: TGTGCCAGCCGTGGAGGGACTGAAGCTTTCTTT. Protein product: CASRGGTEAFF.

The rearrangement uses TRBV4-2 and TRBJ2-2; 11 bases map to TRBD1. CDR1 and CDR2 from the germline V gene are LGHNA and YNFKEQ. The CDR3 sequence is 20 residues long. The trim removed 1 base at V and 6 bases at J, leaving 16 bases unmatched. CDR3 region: CASSQVLSTFGTGGSGELFF. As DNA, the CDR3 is TGTGCCAGCAGCCAAGTATTAAGTACCTTTGGGACAGGGGGTTCCGGGGAGCTGTTTTTT.

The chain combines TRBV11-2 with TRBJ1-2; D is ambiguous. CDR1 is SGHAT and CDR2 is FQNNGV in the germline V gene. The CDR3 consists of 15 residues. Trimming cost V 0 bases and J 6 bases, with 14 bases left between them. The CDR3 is CASSLEGRDRDGYTF. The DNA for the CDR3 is TGTGCCAGCAGCTTAGAAGGGAGGGATCGGGATGGCTACACCTTC. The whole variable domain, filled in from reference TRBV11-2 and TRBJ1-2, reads EAGVAQSPRYKIIEKRQSVAFWCNPISGHATLYWYQQILGQGPKLLIQFQNNGVVDDSQLPKDRFSAERLKGVDSTLKIQPAKLEDSAVYLCASSLEGRDRDGYTFGSGTRLTVV.

The CDR3 reads CASSLTGGRDPDFF. The CDR3 DNA reads as TGTGCCAGCAGCCTTACAGGGGGCCGCGACCCTGATTTTTTT. This chain links TRBV6-6 with TRBJ1-4; 9 bases map to TRBD1. After removal of 6 bases from V and 17 bases from J, the junction contained 16 bases not matched to a gene. Per germline, CDR1 MNHNY and CDR2 SVGAGI (reference sequence). The CDR3 has 14 residues.

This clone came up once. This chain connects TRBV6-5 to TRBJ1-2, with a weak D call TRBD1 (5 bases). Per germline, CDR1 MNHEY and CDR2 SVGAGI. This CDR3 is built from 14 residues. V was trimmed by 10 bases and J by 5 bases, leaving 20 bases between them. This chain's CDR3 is CATTTGDSVYGYTF. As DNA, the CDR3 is TGTGCCACGACAACAGGAGACTCAGTTTATGGCTACACCTTC.

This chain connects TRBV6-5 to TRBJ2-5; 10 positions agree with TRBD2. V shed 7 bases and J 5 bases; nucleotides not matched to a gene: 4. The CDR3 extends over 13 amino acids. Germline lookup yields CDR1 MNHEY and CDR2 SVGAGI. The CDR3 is CASMRSGGETQYF. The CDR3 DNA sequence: TGTGCCAGCATGCGTAGCGGGGGGGAGACCCAGTACTTC.

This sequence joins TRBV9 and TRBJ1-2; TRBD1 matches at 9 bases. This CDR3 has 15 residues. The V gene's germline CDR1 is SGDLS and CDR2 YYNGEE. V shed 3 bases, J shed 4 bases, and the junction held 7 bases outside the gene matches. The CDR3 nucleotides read TGTGCCAGCAGCGGAGGACAGGGGCTGCGCTATGGCTACACCTTC. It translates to CASSGGQGLRYGYTF.

CDR3 DNA: TGTGCCAGCAGCACACAAACAGGGGGCGACGATCAGCCCCAGCATTTT. It translates to CASSTQTGGDDQPQHF. This chain links TRBV21-1 with TRBJ1-5; the D call TRBD1 from the table was never checked on the DNA. TRBV21-1 is termed a pseudogene. The length of the CDR3 is 16 residues.

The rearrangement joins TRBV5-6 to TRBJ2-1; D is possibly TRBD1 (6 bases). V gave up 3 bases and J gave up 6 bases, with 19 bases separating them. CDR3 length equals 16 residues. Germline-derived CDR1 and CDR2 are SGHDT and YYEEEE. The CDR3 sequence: CASSSLLPGQGNEQFF. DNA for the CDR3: TGTGCCAGCAGCTCACTGCTCCCGGGACAAGGCAATGAGCAGTTCTTC.

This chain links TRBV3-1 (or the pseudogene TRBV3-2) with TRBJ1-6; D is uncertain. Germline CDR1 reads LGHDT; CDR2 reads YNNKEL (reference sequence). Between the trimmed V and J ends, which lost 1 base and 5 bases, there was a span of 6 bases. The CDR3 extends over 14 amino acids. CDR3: CASSQVEDNSPLHF. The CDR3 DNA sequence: TGTGCCAGCAGCCAAGTAGAAGATAATTCACCCCTCCACTTT.

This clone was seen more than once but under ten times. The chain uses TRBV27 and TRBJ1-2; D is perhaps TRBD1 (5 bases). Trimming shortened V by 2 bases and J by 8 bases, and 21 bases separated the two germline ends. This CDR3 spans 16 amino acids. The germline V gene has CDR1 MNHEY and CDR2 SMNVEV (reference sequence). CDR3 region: CASSLTRAPLISGYTF. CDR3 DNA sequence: TGTGCCAGCAGTTTAACCAGGGCACCCTTAATCTCCGGCTACACCTTC.

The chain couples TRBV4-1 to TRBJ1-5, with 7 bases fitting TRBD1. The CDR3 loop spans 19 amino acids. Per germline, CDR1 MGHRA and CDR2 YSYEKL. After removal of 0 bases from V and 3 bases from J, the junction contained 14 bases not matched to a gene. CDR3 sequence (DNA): TGCGCCAGCAGCCAAGAGGCGCAGGGGGTATATGGAGACAATCAGCCCCAGCATTTT. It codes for CASSQEAQGVYGDNQPQHF.

The CDR3 spells CASSQVVTQGHYSRTDTQYF. In DNA form, the CDR3 reads TGCGCCAGCAGCCAAGTAGTAACCCAGGGCCATTACTCACGCACAGATACGCAGTATTTT. J is TRBJ2-3 and V is TRBV4-1; D is perhaps TRBD1 (5 bases). Trimming shortened V by 1 base and J by 1 base, and 24 bases separated the two germline ends. This CDR3 has 20 amino acids. Per germline, CDR1 MGHRA and CDR2 YSYEKL.

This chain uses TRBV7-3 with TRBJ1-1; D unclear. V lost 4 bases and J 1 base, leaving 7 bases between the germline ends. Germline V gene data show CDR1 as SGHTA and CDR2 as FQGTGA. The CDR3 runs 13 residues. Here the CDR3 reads CASSYLPNTEAFF. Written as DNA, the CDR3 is TGTGCCAGCAGCTACCTACCGAACACTGAAGCTTTCTTT. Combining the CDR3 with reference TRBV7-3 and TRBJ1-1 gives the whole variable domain GAGVSQTPSNKVTEKGKYVELRCDPISGHTALYWYRQSLGQGPEFLIYFQGTGAADDSGLPNDRFFAVRPEGSVSTLKIQRTERGDSAVYLCASSYLPNTEAFFGQGTRLTVV.